This T cell receptor beta chain was found in a study of cytomegalovirus exposure and HLA in healthy donors. General study findings and limits: There were a few CMV-associated chains whose specificity for CMV antigens was confirmed in vitro. Among TCR beta chains, those listed as cytomegalovirus-associated numbered over 150. Most observed TCR sequences were rare, whereas some public TCRs were detected in many donors. High sensitivity and specificity were reportedly achieved when the classifier diagnosed cytomegalovirus status.

Germline lookup yields CDR1 SGDLS and CDR2 YYNGEE. The CDR3 runs 15 residues. V trimming: 6 bases; J trimming: 7 bases; junction bases outside the gene matches: 11. Profiled with immunoSEQ multiplex PCR; TCRdb holds only in-frame clones, not every one. The repertoire consists of 90,000 to 120,000 clones, with approximately 85% occurring once and the leading ten covering about 2.9%. In the case of this clone: Its antigen remains unidentified.

This TCR came from a woman aged 18-29 years in good health and CMV-seronegative. The sample consisted of PBMCs. V and J are TRBV9 and TRBJ2-1; 9 bases match TRBD2. The CDR3 nucleotides read TGTGCCAGCACCCCCCTCCCAGCGGGGGGTAATGAGCAGTTCTTC. This sequence encodes CASTPLPAGGNEQFF.